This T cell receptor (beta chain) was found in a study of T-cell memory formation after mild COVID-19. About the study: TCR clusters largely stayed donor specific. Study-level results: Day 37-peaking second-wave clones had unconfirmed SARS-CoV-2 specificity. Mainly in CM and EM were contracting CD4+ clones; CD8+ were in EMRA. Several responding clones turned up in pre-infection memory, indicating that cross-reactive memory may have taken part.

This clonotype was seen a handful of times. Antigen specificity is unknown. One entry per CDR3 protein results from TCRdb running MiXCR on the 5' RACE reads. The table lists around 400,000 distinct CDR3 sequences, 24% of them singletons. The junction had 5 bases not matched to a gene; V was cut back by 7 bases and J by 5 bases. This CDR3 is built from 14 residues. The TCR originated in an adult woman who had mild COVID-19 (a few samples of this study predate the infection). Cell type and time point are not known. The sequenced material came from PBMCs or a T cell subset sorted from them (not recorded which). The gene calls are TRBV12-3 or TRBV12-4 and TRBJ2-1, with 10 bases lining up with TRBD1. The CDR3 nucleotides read TGTGCCAGCAAACGGGACAGGGGAAACAATGAGCAGTTCTTC. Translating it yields CASKRDRGNNEQFF.